What follows are 31 T cell receptor beta chains derived from one specimen sequenced in a study of CD8 T cells in ankylosing spondylitis. Findings of the study overall: Within ankylosing spondylitis blood, a TCR beta motif made up of seven or eight highly homologous variants appeared to be characteristic.

TCRdb recomputed calls from the 5' RACE reads with MiXCR, one row per CDR3 protein. In the table there are 450,000 or so distinct CDR3 sequences, roughly 27% of which are singletons. No antigen has been identified for these receptors. The sequenced material came from blood, either unsorted or a sorted T cell fraction (not recorded which). These receptor sequences come from a male donor with ankylosing spondylitis.

This clonotype was seen a few times. The chain has TRBV10-3 and TRBJ2-1, with D possibly TRBD2 on 6 matching bases. Germline V gene sequence: CDR1 ENHRY, CDR2 SYGVKD. Trimming took off 6 bases at V and 2 bases at J, with 11 bases between the two ends. The CDR3 has 14 amino acids. The CDR3 DNA sequence: TGTGCCATCAGGCGGGATCCCACCTACAATGAGCAGTTCTTC. It codes for CAIRRDPTYNEQFF.

The chain combines TRBV7-6 with TRBJ2-3; 14 bases line up with TRBD2. The CDR3 totals 17 residues. The germline CDR1 and CDR2 sequences are SGHVS and FNYEAQ. V trimming: 5 bases; J trimming: 5 bases; junction bases outside the gene matches: 9. CDR3 nucleotides: TGTGCCAGCAGCCCGGGACTAGCGGGAGTCATGGGAGATACGCAGTATTTT. This sequence encodes CASSPGLAGVMGDTQYF.

The V call is TRBV7-2, the J call TRBJ2-2; TRBD1 might be the D (6 bases). Germline assignment: CDR1 SGHTA and CDR2 FQGNSA. V was clipped by 3 bases and J by 7 bases, with 15 bases between them. The CDR3 has 15 amino acids. The CDR3 sequence: CASSLDRTVGGELFF. The CDR3 DNA follows: TGTGCCAGCAGCTTGGATAGGACAGTAGGCGGGGAGCTGTTTTTT.

This clonotype was seen a few times. The chain couples TRBV29-1 to TRBJ2-1; 9 nucleotides agree with TRBD1. J was trimmed by 6 bases and V by 7 bases; bases with no gene match: 7. Germline V gives CDR1 SQVTM, CDR2 ANQGSEA. The length of the CDR3 is 13 residues. CDR3 sequence (DNA): TGCAGCGGTGGACAGGGGAGAGGCAATGAGCAGTTCTTC. Protein product: CSGGQGRGNEQFF.

The chain combines TRBV5-1 with TRBJ2-1; no firm D call. This CDR3 region has 14 residues. Germline CDR1 is SGHRS and CDR2 is YFSETQ. V lost 0 bases to trimming and J lost 6 bases, with 10 bases between them. CDR3 loop: CASSLALPSNEQFF. The CDR3 nucleotides are TGCGCCAGCAGCTTGGCACTGCCCAGCAATGAGCAGTTCTTC.

The chain links TRBV24-1 to TRBJ2-5; weak D call: TRBD1 (5 bases). Germline V gene sequence: CDR1 KGHDR, CDR2 SFDVKD. The CDR3 runs to 15 residues. The V gene lost 1 base and the J gene lost 5 bases, with 13 bases spanning the gap. Written as DNA, the CDR3 is TGTGCCACCAGTGATTTAGGGCAGGGTGCGGAGACCCAGTACTTC. Its translation: CATSDLGQGAETQYF.

This clonotype occurred many times. The CDR3 bases are TGCGCCAGCAGCTTACAGGGGGCTGCGAGCAATGAGCAGTTCTTC. This translates into CASSLQGAASNEQFF. The rearrangement links TRBV5-1 to TRBJ2-1; 9 bases match TRBD1. The CDR3 spans 15 residues. Unmatched junction bases numbered 6, after V lost 2 bases and J lost 6 bases. Germline CDR1 is SGHRS and CDR2 is YFSETQ.

This clonotype came up a few times. The chain is built from TRBV5-1 and TRBJ2-1; D ambiguous. With 4 bases removed from V and 6 bases from J, the gap between germline ends came to 11 bases. Germline CDR1 SGHRS, CDR2 YFSETQ. The CDR3 consists of 13 residues. CDR3 DNA sequence: TGCGCCAGCAGCACCTCGGTCAGCAATGAGCAGTTCTTC. Its protein is CASSTSVSNEQFF.

This clonotype has more than one count but fewer than ten. The CDR3 sequence: CASSLEGAISGANVLTF. As DNA, the CDR3 is TGTGCCAGCAGCTTGGAGGGGGCCATCTCTGGGGCCAACGTCCTGACTTTC. The rearrangement uses TRBV7-8 and TRBJ2-6; perhaps TRBD1 as D (7 bases). V was clipped by 3 bases and J by 0 bases, with 12 bases between them. CDR1 is SGHVS, CDR2 FQNEAQ, per germline. The CDR3 consists of 17 residues.

This clonotype was recorded once. The chain carries TRBV29-1 and TRBJ1-1; no clear D gene. Trimming stripped 4 bases from V and 3 bases from J, with 15 bases between. The CDR3 extends over 14 amino acids. From germline, CDR1 is SQVTM and CDR2 ANQGSEA. The CDR3 DNA follows: TGCAGCGTTGTGTCCGGGGATTGGTACACTGAAGCTTTCTTT. This sequence encodes CSVVSGDWYTEAFF.

The chain joins TRBV25-1 to TRBJ2-1; 8 bases agree with TRBD1. CDR3 length equals 15 residues. CDR1 is MGHDK and CDR2 is SYGVNS in the germline V gene. Trimming removed 1 base from V and 7 bases from J; junction bases left unmatched: 6. This chain's CDR3 is CASSESGRGRNEQFF. The CDR3, as DNA: TGTGCCAGCAGTGAATCGGGCAGGGGGCGTAATGAGCAGTTCTTC.

The chain joins TRBV29-1 to TRBJ2-1, with a weak D call TRBD2 (5 bases). The germline V gene encodes CDR1 SQVTM and CDR2 ANQGSEA. The V and J ends lost 4 bases and 9 bases respectively, with 16 bases between them. This CDR3 comprises 13 residues. The CDR3: CSVVQATGGEQFF. The CDR3 coding sequence is TGCAGCGTTGTCCAGGCTACCGGAGGTGAGCAGTTCTTC.

This chain connects TRBV12-3 or TRBV12-4 to TRBJ1-1; D call uncertain. The CDR3 runs to 16 residues. Trimming pared 3 bases from V and 0 bases from J, leaving 14 bases between. CDR3 amino acids: CASSFGGGDLNTEAFF. DNA for the CDR3: TGTGCCAGCAGTTTTGGCGGCGGGGATTTGAACACTGAAGCTTTCTTT.

This clonotype turned up a few times. The CDR3 DNA reads TGCGCCAGCAGCTTAACCGGGACAGGGTCAGATACGCAGTATTTT. Translation: CASSLTGTGSDTQYF. This chain connects TRBV5-1 to TRBJ2-3, with 9 bases aligning to TRBD1. Germline CDR1 is SGHRS and CDR2 is YFSETQ. The ends lost 2 bases at V and 4 bases at J; junction bases unmatched: 5. This CDR3 spans 15 amino acids.

The rearrangement joins TRBV11-2 to TRBJ1-3; maybe TRBD1 (6 bases). The V end lost 6 bases, the J end lost 2 bases, and 14 bases lay between the germline ends. The germline CDR1 and CDR2 sequences are SGHAT and FQNNGV. This CDR3 is built from 15 residues. CDR3 DNA sequence: TGTGCCAGCAGACCTACAGGGTCGACTGGAAACACCATATATTTT. This gives the protein CASRPTGSTGNTIYF.

The chain couples TRBV11-2 to TRBJ1-1; D is uncertain. The CDR3 consists of 15 residues. Germline-derived CDR1 and CDR2 are SGHAT and FQNNGV. Trimming shortened V by 3 bases and J by 0 bases, and 11 bases separated the two germline ends. CDR3 DNA sequence: TGTGCCAGCAGCTTGGAAAATCCGATGAACACTGAAGCTTTCTTT. Its protein is CASSLENPMNTEAFF.

The J gene is TRBJ1-1, the V gene TRBV7-9, with D uncertain. Germline values: CDR1 SEHNR, CDR2 FQNEAQ (reference sequence). The CDR3 totals 11 residues. Trimming took 5 bases from V and 7 from J, leaving 8 bases between them. The CDR3 bases are TGTGCCAGCAGCCGAGATGTTGAAGCTTTCTTT. Protein: CASSRDVEAFF.

The genes are TRBV4-2 and TRBJ1-2; D unresolved. Germline CDR1 LGHNA, CDR2 YNFKEQ. The CDR3 is 15 residues long. Deletions cut 0 bases from V and 2 bases from J, with 10 bases between. The CDR3 reads CASSQEIGRNYGYTF. CDR3 nucleotide sequence: TGTGCCAGCAGCCAAGAAATCGGTCGGAACTATGGCTACACCTTC.

This clonotype was detected only a few times. This chain connects TRBV7-9 to TRBJ2-3; 13 bases agree with TRBD2. The CDR3 extends over 16 amino acids. CDR1 SEHNR and CDR2 FQNEAQ come from the germline V gene (reference sequence). V dropped 3 bases and J dropped 3; count of bases not matched to a gene: 3. The CDR3: CASSFKLAGGTDTQYF. The CDR3 DNA reads TGTGCCAGCAGCTTCAAACTAGCGGGAGGGACAGATACGCAGTATTTT.

This clonotype was detected only a few times. The rearrangement uses TRBV20-1 and TRBJ2-4; D is tentatively TRBD1 or TRBD2 (5 bases each). The CDR3 extends over 14 amino acids. CDR1 is DFQATT and CDR2 is SNEGSKA in the germline V gene (reference sequence). Trimming shortened V by 3 bases and J by 1 base, and 10 bases separated the two germline ends. CDR3 in DNA: TGCAGTGCTAGCCGGGGCACTGCCAAAAACATTCAGTACTTC. Amino acid sequence: CSASRGTAKNIQYF.

V and J are TRBV29-1 and TRBJ1-5; 8 nucleotides align to TRBD1. With 6 bases clipped from V and 4 bases from J, the junction kept 8 bases outside the gene matches. In germline, CDR1 is SQVTM, CDR2 ANQGSEA. The CDR3 is 14 residues long. The CDR3 coding sequence is TGCAGCGTGTCCGGGACAGGCACTAATCAGCCCCAGCATTTT. Translating gives CSVSGTGTNQPQHF.

The V and J genes are TRBV12-3 or TRBV12-4 and TRBJ2-2, with D perhaps TRBD2 (6 bases). The CDR3 runs 17 residues. V lost 2 bases, J lost 5 bases, and 18 bases lay in between. For the CDR3, the DNA is TGTGCCAGCAGTTTAAAAAGCGCCGGGGGTTGGACCGGGGAGCTGTTTTTT. Translation: CASSLKSAGGWTGELFF.

V is TRBV11-2 and J is TRBJ2-7; TRBD1 matches at 9 bases. Germline V gene data show CDR1 as SGHAT and CDR2 as FQNNGV. The CDR3 runs 15 residues. Germline trimming cut 4 bases from V and 4 bases from J; bases unmatched to any gene: 8. The chain's CDR3 is CASSSPGGTGYEQYF. As DNA, the CDR3 is TGTGCCAGCAGCTCCCCTGGTGGGACAGGGTACGAGCAGTACTTC.

This clonotype has a handful of counts. The chain links TRBV10-2 to TRBJ1-1, with 7 bases lining up with TRBD1. This CDR3 comprises 13 residues. CDR1 is WSHSY, CDR2 SAAADI, per germline. V was clipped by 3 bases and J by 8 bases; unmatched bases: 6. The CDR3 bases are TGCGCCAGCAGTGAAAACAGGGGACCCGAAGCTTTCTTT. This translates into CASSENRGPEAFF.

As regards this clonotype: A junction end diverges from the germline sequence, so it may reflect a read error. The V gene is TRBV6-1, the J gene TRBJ1-5; possibly TRBD1 for D (5 bases). Germline CDR1 is MNHNS and CDR2 is SASEGT. The CDR3 loop spans 13 amino acids. CDR3: CAADRGGGQHQHF. CDR3 DNA: TGTGCCGCTGATCGGGGGGGAGGTCAGCACCAGCATTTT.

This clonotype showed up just a few times. This sequence joins TRBV5-1 and TRBJ1-2, with a possible D match to TRBD1 (5 bases). This CDR3 has 14 amino acids. The ends were cut back, 2 bases at V and 8 bases at J, with 16 bases in the middle. Germline V gene lookup returns CDR1 SGHRS and CDR2 YFSETQ. The CDR3 sequence: CASSLGGEDSGYTF. DNA of the CDR3: TGCGCCAGCAGCTTAGGAGGGGAAGACAGCGGCTACACCTTC.

V gene TRBV5-4 combines with J gene TRBJ1-2; 9 positions agree with TRBD1. The ends lost 4 bases at V and 4 bases at J; junction bases unmatched: 8. CDR1 is SGHNT, CDR2 YYREEE, per germline (reference sequence). This CDR3 comprises 15 residues. CDR3 nucleotides: TGTGCCAGCAGCCCGCAAGGACAGGGGATCTATGGCTACACCTTC. It yields the protein CASSPQGQGIYGYTF.

The J gene is TRBJ1-1, the V gene TRBV19; the D is unclear. The CDR3 length is 12 residues. Germline V gives CDR1 LNHDA, CDR2 SQIVND (reference sequence). V dropped 4 bases and J dropped 7 bases, with 10 bases sitting between them. CDR3 amino acids: CASSTGPVEAFF. CDR3 nucleotides: TGTGCCAGTAGTACCGGACCAGTTGAAGCTTTCTTT.

This clonotype was counted at least ten times. The chain couples TRBV28 to TRBJ2-1; 7 nucleotides line up with TRBD2. Germline trimming cut 4 bases from V and 15 bases from J; bases unmatched to any gene: 15. In germline, CDR1 is MDHEN, CDR2 SYDVKM. The length of the CDR3 is 14 residues. Written as DNA, the CDR3 is TGTGCCAGCAGTTCCCCCTTGGGAGGGAAGGGTCCGTTCTTC. Translation gives CASSSPLGGKGPFF.

This clonotype was observed a few times. V and J are TRBV7-9 and TRBJ2-2, with D hard to call. V was pared by 0 bases and J by 0 bases, with 5 bases between. The CDR3 is made up of 15 amino acids. Germline assignment: CDR1 SEHNR and CDR2 FQNEAQ (reference sequence). The CDR3 here is CASSLARANTGELFF. Written as DNA, the CDR3 is TGTGCCAGCAGCTTAGCGAGAGCGAACACCGGGGAGCTGTTTTTT.

The chain carries TRBV5-1 and TRBJ2-6; 9 nucleotides agree with TRBD1. V gave up 4 bases and J gave up 1 base; unmatched junction bases: 9. The V gene's germline CDR1 is SGHRS and CDR2 YFSETQ. The CDR3 is made up of 18 amino acids. The CDR3 sequence is CASSPRDREGSGANVLTF. CDR3 sequence (DNA): TGCGCCAGCAGCCCCCGGGACAGGGAAGGGTCTGGGGCCAACGTCCTGACTTTC.